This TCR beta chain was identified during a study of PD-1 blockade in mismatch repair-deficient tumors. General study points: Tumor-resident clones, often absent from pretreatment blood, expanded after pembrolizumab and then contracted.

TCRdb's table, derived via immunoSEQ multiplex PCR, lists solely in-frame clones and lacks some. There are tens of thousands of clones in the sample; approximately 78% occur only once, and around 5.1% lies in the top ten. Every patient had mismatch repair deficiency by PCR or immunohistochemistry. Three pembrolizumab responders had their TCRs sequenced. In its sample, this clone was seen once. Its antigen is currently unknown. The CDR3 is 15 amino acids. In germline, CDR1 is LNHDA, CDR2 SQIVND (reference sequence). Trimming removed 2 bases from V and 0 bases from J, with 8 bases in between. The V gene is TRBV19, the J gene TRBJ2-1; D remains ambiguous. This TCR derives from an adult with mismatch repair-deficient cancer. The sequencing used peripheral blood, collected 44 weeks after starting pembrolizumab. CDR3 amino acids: CASSITPVSYNEQFF. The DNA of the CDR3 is TGTGCCAGTAGTATAACTCCCGTCTCCTACAATGAGCAGTTCTTC.